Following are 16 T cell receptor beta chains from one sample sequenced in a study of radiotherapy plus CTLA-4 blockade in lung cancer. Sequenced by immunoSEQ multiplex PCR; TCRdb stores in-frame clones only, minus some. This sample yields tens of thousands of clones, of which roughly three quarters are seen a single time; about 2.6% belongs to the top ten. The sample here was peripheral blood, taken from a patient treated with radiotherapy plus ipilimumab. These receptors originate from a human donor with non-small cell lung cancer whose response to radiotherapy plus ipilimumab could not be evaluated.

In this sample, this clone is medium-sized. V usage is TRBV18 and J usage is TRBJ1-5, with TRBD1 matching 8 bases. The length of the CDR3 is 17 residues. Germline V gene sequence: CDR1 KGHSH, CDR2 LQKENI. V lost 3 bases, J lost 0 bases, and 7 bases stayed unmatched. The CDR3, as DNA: TGTGCCAGCTCACCGGACAGGGAAGCGTATAGCAATCAGCCCCAGCATTTT. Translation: CASSPDREAYSNQPQHF.

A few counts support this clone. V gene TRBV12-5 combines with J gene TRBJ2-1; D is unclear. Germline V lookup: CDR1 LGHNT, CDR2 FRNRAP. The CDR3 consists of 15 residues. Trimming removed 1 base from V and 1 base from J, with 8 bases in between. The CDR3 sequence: CASGLGQVSYNEQFF. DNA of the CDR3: TGTGCTAGTGGTTTGGGTCAGGTTTCCTACAATGAGCAGTTCTTC. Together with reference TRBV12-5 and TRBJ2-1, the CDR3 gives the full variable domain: DARVTQTPRHKVTEMGQEVTMRCQPILGHNTVFWYRQTMMQGLELLAYFRNRAPLDDSGMPKDRFSAEMPDATLATLKIQPSEPRDSAVYFCASGLGQVSYNEQFFGPGTRLTVL.

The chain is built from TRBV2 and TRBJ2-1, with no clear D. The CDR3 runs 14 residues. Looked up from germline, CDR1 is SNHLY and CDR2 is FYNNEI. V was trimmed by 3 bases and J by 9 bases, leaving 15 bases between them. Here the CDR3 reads CASSDPKRSPEQFF. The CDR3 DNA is TGTGCCAGCAGTGACCCCAAGCGCAGTCCTGAGCAGTTCTTC.

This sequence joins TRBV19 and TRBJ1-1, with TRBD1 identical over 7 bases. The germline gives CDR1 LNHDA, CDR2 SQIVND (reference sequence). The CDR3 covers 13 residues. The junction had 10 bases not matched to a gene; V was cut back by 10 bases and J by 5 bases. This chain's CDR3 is CATQRQGGTEAFF. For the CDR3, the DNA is TGTGCCACCCAGAGACAGGGAGGTACTGAAGCTTTCTTT.

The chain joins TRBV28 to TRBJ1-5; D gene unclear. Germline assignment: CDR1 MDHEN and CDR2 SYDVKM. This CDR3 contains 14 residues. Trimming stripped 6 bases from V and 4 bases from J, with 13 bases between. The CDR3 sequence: CASRPQISNQPQHF. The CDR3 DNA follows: TGTGCCAGCAGGCCCCAGATCTCAAATCAGCCCCAGCATTTT.

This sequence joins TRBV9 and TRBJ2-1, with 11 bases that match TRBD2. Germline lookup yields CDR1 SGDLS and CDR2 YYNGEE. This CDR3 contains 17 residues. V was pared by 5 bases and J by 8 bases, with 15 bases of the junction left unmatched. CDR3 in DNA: TGTGCCAGCAGTCGACTTAGCGGGAGGGCCAGGAGGGATGAGCAGTTCTTC. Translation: CASSRLSGRARRDEQFF.

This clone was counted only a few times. The CDR3 bases are TGTGCCAGCAGCCCACCTAGCGGTTGGAACACCGGGGAGCTGTTTTTT. Amino acid sequence: CASSPPSGWNTGELFF. V and J are TRBV7-3 and TRBJ2-2; 7 bases are a match to TRBD2. The V gene's germline CDR1 is SGHTA and CDR2 FQGTGA. The CDR3 spans 16 residues. After removal of 5 bases from V and 1 base from J, the junction contained 7 bases not matched to a gene.

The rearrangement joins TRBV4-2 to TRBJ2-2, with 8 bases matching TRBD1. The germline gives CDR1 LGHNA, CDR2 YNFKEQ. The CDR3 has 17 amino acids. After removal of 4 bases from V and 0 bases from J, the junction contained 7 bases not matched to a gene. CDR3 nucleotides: TGTGCCAGCAGCCCTCAGGACAGGGCCTCGAACACCGGGGAGCTGTTTTTT. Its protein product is CASSPQDRASNTGELFF.

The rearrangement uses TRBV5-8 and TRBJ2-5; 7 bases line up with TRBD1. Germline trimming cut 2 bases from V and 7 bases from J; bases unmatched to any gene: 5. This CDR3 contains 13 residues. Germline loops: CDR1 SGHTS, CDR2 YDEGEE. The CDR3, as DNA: TGTGCCAGCAGCTTAGGACAGGTGGGGACCCAGTACTTC. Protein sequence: CASSLGQVGTQYF.

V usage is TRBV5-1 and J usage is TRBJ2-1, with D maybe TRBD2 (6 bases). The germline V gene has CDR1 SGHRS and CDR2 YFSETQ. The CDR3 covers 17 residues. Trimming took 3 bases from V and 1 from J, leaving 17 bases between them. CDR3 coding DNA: TGCGCCAGCAGCTCGGTGGGCTCTGGGACTTCCTACAATGAGCAGTTCTTC. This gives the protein CASSSVGSGTSYNEQFF.

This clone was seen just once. The CDR3 region is CASSHGFSNTGELFF. Written as DNA, the CDR3 is TGTGCCAGCAGCCACGGGTTTTCGAACACCGGGGAGCTGTTTTTT. The chain uses TRBV4-2 and TRBJ2-2, with D unclear. Germline loops: CDR1 LGHNA, CDR2 YNFKEQ. The CDR3 runs 15 residues. Trimming took off 3 bases at V and 0 bases at J, with 8 bases between the two ends.

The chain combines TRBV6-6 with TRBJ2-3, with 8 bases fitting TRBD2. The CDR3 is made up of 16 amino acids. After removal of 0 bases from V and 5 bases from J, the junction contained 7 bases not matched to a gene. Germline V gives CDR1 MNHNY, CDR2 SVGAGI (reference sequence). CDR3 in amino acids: CASSYSVIAGLDTQYF. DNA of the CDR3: TGTGCCAGCAGTTACTCGGTAATAGCGGGATTAGATACGCAGTATTTT.

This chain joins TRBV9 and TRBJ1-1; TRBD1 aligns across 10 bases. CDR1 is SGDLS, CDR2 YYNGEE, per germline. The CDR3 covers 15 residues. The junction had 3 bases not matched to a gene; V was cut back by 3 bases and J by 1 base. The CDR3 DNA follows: TGTGCCAGCAGCGCCCGGGACAGGGGGAACACTGAAGCTTTCTTT. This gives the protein CASSARDRGNTEAFF.

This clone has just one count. CDR3 in DNA: TGTGCCAGCAGCTACGGACAGGGTACGGCTTCACCCCTCCACTTT. Translating it yields CASSYGQGTASPLHF. This rearrangement joins TRBV7-9 to TRBJ1-6; 8 bases line up with TRBD1. The CDR3 contains 15 residues. Germline-derived CDR1 and CDR2 are SEHNR and FQNEAQ (reference sequence). With V trimmed by 4 bases and J by 9 bases, 8 bases remained unmatched.

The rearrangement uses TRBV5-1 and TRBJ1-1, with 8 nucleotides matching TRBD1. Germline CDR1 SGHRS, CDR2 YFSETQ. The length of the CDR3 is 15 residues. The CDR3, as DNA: TGCCCAAGGGGCCAAACAGGGGGGGGGCGAAATGAAGCTTTCTTT. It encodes CPRGQTGGGRNEAFF.

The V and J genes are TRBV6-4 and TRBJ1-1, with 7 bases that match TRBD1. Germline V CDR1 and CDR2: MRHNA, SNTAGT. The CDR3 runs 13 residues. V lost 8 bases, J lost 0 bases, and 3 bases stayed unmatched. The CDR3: CASATGMNTEAFF. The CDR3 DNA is TGTGCCAGCGCGACAGGGATGAACACTGAAGCTTTCTTT.